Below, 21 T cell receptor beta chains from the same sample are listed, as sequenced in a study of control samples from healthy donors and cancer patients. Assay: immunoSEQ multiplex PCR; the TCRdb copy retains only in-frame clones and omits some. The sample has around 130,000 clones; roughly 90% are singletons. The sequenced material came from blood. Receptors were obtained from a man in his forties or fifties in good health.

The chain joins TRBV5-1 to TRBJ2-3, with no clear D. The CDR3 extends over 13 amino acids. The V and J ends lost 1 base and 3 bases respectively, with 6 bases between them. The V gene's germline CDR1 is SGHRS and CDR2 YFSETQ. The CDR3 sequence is CASSLFLTDTQYF. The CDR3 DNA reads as TGCGCCAGCAGCTTGTTTTTGACAGATACGCAGTATTTT.

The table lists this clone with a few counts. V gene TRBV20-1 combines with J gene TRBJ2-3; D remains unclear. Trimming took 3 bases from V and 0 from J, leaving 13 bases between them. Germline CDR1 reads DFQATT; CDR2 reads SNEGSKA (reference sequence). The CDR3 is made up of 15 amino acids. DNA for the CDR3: TGCAGTGCTAGTAATTCCAGAGATAGCACAGATACGCAGTATTTT. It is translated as CSASNSRDSTDTQYF.

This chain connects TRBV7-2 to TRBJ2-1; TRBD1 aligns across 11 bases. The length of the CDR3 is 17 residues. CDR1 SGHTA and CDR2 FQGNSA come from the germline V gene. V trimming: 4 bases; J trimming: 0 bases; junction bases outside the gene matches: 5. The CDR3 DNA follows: TGTGCCAGCAGCTCATCCGGGACAGGGGGCTCCTACAATGAGCAGTTCTTC. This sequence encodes CASSSSGTGGSYNEQFF.

CDR3 residues: CASSLEGSNTEAFF. The CDR3 region has the DNA TGCGCCAGCAGCTTGGAAGGCAGCAACACTGAAGCTTTCTTT. This chain connects TRBV5-1 to TRBJ1-1; D is uncertain. The CDR3 sequence is 14 residues long. CDR1 is SGHRS and CDR2 is YFSETQ in the germline V gene. V gave up 0 bases and J gave up 2 bases, with 8 bases separating them. Looking up the rest from reference TRBV5-1 and TRBJ1-1 gives the full variable domain: KAGVTQTPRYLIKTRGQQVTLSCSPISGHRSVSWYQQTPGQGLQFLFEYFSETQRNKGNFPGRFSGRQFSNSRSEMNVSTLELGDSALYLCASSLEGSNTEAFFGQGTRLTVV.

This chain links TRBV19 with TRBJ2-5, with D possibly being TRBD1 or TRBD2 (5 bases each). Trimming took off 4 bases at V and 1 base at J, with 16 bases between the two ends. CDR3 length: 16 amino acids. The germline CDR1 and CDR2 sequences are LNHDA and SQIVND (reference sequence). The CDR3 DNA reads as TGTGCCAGTAGTACACTGGGGGTTGACTTCCAAGAGACCCAGTACTTC. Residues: CASSTLGVDFQETQYF.

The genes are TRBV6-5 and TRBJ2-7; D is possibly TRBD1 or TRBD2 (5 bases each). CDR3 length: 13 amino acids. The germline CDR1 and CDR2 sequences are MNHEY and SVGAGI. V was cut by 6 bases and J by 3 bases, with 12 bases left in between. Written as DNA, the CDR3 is TGTGCCAGCAGCCCGGGACCGTACTACGAGCAGTACTTC. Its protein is CASSPGPYYEQYF.

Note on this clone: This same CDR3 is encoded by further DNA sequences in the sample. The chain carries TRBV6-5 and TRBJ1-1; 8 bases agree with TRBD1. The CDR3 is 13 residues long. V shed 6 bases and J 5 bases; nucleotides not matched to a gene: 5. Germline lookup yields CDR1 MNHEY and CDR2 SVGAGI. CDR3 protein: CASRRTGRTEAFF. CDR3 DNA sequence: TGTGCCAGCAGAAGGACAGGGAGGACTGAAGCTTTCTTT.

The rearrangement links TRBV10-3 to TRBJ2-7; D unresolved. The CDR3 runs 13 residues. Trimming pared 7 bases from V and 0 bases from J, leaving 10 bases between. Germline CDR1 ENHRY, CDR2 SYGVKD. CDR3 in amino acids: CAIKAESSYEQYF. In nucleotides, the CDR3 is TGTGCCATCAAGGCGGAGAGCTCCTACGAGCAGTACTTC.

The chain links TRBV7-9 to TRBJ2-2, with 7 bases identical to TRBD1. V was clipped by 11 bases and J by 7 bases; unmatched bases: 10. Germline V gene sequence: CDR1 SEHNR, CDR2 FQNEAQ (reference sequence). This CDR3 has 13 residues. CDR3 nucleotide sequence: TGTGCCGGAGCAGGGGGTACCCACGGGGAGCTGTTTTTT. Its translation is CAGAGGTHGELFF.

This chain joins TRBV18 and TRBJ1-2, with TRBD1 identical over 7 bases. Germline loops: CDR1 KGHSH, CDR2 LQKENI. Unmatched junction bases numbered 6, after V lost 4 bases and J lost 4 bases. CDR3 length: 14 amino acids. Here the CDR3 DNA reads TGTGCCAGCTCACTACAGGGACAGCTCTATGGCTACACCTTC. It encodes CASSLQGQLYGYTF.

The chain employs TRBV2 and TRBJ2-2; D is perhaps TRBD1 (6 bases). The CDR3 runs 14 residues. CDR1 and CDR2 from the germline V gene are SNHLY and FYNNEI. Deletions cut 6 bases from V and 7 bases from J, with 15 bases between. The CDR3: CASRGDTDSGELFF. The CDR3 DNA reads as TGTGCCAGCAGGGGGGATACGGACAGCGGGGAGCTGTTTTTT. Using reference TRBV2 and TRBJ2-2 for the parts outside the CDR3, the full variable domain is EPEVTQTPSHQVTQMGQEVILRCVPISNHLYFYWYRQILGQKVEFLVSFYNNEISEKSEIFDDQFSVERPDGSNFTLKIRSTKLEDSAMYFCASRGDTDSGELFFGEGSRLTVL.

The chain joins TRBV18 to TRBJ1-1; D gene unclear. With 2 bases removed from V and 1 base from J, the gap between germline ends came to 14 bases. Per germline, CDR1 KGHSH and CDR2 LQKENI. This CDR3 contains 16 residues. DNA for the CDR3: TGTGCCAGCTCACCAAGTTTGGCCTCCGAGAACACTGAAGCTTTCTTT. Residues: CASSPSLASENTEAFF. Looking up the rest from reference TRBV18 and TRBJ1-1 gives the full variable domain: NAGVMQNPRHLVRRRGQEARLRCSPMKGHSHVYWYRQLPEEGLKFMVYLQKENIIDESGMPKERFSAEFPKEGPSILRIQQVVRGDSAAYFCASSPSLASENTEAFFGQGTRLTVV.

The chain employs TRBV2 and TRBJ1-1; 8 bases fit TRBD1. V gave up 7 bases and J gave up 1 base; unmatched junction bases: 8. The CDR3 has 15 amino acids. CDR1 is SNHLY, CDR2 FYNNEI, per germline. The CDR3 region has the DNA TGTGCCAGCACTCCAGACAGGGGTAGGAACACTGAAGCTTTCTTT. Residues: CASTPDRGRNTEAFF. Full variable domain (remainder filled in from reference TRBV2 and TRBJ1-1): EPEVTQTPSHQVTQMGQEVILRCVPISNHLYFYWYRQILGQKVEFLVSFYNNEISEKSEIFDDQFSVERPDGSNFTLKIRSTKLEDSAMYFCASTPDRGRNTEAFFGQGTRLTVV.

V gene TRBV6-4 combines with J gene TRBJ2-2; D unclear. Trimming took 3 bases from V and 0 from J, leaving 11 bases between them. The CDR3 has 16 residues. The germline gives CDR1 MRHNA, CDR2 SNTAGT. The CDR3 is CASSERADPNTGELFF. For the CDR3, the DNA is TGTGCCAGCAGTGAAAGGGCCGATCCGAACACCGGGGAGCTGTTTTTT.

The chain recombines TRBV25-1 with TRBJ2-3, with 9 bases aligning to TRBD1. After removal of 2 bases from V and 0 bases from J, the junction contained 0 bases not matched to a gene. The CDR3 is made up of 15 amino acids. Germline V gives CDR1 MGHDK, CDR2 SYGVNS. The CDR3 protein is CASSEGQGSTDTQYF. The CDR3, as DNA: TGTGCCAGCAGTGAAGGACAGGGGAGCACAGATACGCAGTATTTT. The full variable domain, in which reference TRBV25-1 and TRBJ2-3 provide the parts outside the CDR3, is EADIYQTPRYLVIGTGKKITLECSQTMGHDKMYWYQQDPGMELHLIHYSYGVNSTEKGDLSSESTVSRIRTEHFPLTLESARPSHTSQYLCASSEGQGSTDTQYFGPGTRLTVL.

Here the CDR3 DNA reads TGTGCCAGTAGTATAGCATCCCCACTAGCGGGGACCTCCTACGAGCAGTACTTC. Its translation: CASSIASPLAGTSYEQYF. The chain combines TRBV19 with TRBJ2-5, with 10 bases lining up with TRBD2. The J call is doubtful: the DNA matches TRBJ2-7 better. CDR1 is LNHDA and CDR2 is SQIVND in the germline V gene (reference sequence). The CDR3 has 18 amino acids.

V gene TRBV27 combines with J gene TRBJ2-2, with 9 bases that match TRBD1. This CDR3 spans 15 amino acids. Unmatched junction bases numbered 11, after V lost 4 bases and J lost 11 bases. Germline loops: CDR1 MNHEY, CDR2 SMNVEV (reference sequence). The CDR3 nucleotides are TGTGCCAGCAGTTCGGGACAGGGAGGGCTTGGCGAGCTGTTTTTT. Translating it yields CASSSGQGGLGELFF.

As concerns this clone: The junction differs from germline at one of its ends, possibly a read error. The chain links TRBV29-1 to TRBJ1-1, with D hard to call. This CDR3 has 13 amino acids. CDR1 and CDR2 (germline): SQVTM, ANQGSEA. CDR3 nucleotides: TGCGGCGTACCTCCGACGGTGAACACTGAAGCTTTCTTT. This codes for CGVPPTVNTEAFF.

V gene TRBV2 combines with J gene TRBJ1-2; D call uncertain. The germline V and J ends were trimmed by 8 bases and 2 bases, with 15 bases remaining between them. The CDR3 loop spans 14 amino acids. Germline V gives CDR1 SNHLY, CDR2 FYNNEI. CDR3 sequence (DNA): TGTGCCAGCGCTCTTAGAAGGGCCAACTATGGCTACACCTTC. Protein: CASALRRANYGYTF.

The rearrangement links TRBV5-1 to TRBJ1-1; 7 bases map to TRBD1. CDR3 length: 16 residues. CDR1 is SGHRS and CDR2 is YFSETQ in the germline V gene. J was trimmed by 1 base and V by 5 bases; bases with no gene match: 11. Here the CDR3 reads CASRILGTAQNTEAFF. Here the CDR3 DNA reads TGCGCCAGCAGGATACTTGGGACAGCACAGAACACTGAAGCTTTCTTT. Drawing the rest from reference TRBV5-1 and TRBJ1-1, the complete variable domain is KAGVTQTPRYLIKTRGQQVTLSCSPISGHRSVSWYQQTPGQGLQFLFEYFSETQRNKGNFPGRFSGRQFSNSRSEMNVSTLELGDSALYLCASRILGTAQNTEAFFGQGTRLTVV.

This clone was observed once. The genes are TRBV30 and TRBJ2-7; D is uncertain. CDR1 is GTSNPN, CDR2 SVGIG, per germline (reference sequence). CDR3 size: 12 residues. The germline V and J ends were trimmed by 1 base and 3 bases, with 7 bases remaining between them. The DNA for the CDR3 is TGTGCCTGGAGTGGACAAGGCTACGAGCAGTACTTC. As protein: CAWSGQGYEQYF.